Included here is one T cell receptor (beta chain) sequence, with context. The antigen remains unidentified. This sample was included in a study of OX40 agonist ivuxolimab in advanced cancers. On the study more broadly: Checkpoint inhibitors had been given previously to roughly 40% of patients. Study-level results: Expanded clones were, on average, more numerous among CD8+ T cells than CD4+. Partial responders at 0.1-3.0 mg/kg had among the lowest clonal expansion.

Using immunoSEQ multiplex PCR, the repertoire was profiled, and TCRdb retains in-frame clones only, with some absent. The repertoire holds tens of thousands of clones, with roughly nine tenths as singletons. Trimming pared 3 bases from V and 3 bases from J, leaving 12 bases between. Germline values: CDR1 PRHDT, CDR2 FYEKMQ (reference sequence). There are 15 residues in the CDR3. The chain is built from TRBV13 and TRBJ2-1; no definite D call. The source is an adult with an advanced solid tumor such as melanoma, head and neck, liver or kidney cancer. The sample in question was CD4+ or CD8+ T cells sorted from blood, obtained in a trial of the OX40 agonist ivuxolimab. The CDR3, as DNA: TGTGCCAGCAGCTTGGGCAGGCGGTACTACAATGAGCAGTTCTTC. As protein: CASSLGRRYYNEQFF.